This entry lists 19 T cell receptor beta chains sequenced from one sample in a study of OX40 agonist ivuxolimab in advanced cancers. TCRdb's table, derived via immunoSEQ multiplex PCR, lists solely in-frame clones and lacks some. The sample contains 60,000 or so clones, 88% of which appear only once. The starting material was CD4+ or CD8+ T cells sorted from blood, obtained in a trial of the OX40 agonist ivuxolimab. These receptors all stem from an adult with an advanced solid tumor such as melanoma, head and neck, liver or kidney cancer.

CDR3 coding DNA: TGTGCCAGCAGTTGGGACAAGAACACTGAAGCTTTCTTT. Translated: CASSWDKNTEAFF. The genes are TRBV6-1 and TRBJ1-1, with TRBD1 as a possible D gene (6 bases). Germline V gene lookup returns CDR1 MNHNS and CDR2 SASEGT. CDR3 size: 13 residues. The V end lost 5 bases, the J end lost 1 base, and 8 bases lay between the germline ends.

The genes are TRBV6-5 and TRBJ1-2; no firm D call. The germline gives CDR1 MNHEY, CDR2 SVGAGI. The CDR3 contains 11 residues. V shed 5 bases and J shed 7 bases, with 8 bases lying between them. CDR3 DNA: TGTGCCAGCAGTCAAGGGTTTGGCTACACCTTC. Translated: CASSQGFGYTF.

This chain joins TRBV6-5 and TRBJ2-1; 15 bases map to TRBD2. The CDR3 totals 15 residues. Germline V lookup: CDR1 MNHEY, CDR2 SVGAGI. With 5 bases clipped from V and 7 bases from J, the junction kept 3 bases outside the gene matches. CDR3 sequence reads: CASSTGLAGGNEQFF. CDR3 nucleotides: TGTGCCAGCAGTACTGGACTAGCGGGAGGGAATGAGCAGTTCTTC.

Turning to this clone: The same CDR3 can be traced to other DNA sequences in this sample. The V gene is TRBV28, the J gene TRBJ1-2; D is unclear. Germline V CDR1 and CDR2: MDHEN, SYDVKM. CDR3 length: 11 residues. V was shortened by 2 bases and J by 6 bases, with 4 bases between the two germline ends. This CDR3 is CASSLQDGYTF. The CDR3 coding sequence is TGTGCCAGCAGTTTACAGGATGGCTACACCTTC.

This sequence joins TRBV14 and TRBJ1-5; TRBD1 matches 7 bases. This CDR3 contains 14 residues. Germline loops: CDR1 SGHDN, CDR2 FVKESK. The junction had 2 bases not matched to a gene; V was cut back by 1 base and J by 5 bases. In nucleotides, the CDR3 is TGTGCCAGCAGCCAAGGAGGGGGCCATCAGCCCCAGCATTTT. Protein: CASSQGGGHQPQHF.

This chain joins TRBV14 and TRBJ1-4; 7 nucleotides align to TRBD1. This CDR3 spans 14 amino acids. Looked up from germline, CDR1 is SGHDN and CDR2 is FVKESK. Unmatched junction bases numbered 6, after V lost 4 bases and J lost 7 bases. Here the CDR3 reads CASSPRTGGEKLFF. CDR3 coding DNA: TGTGCCAGCAGCCCGCGGACAGGAGGTGAAAAACTGTTTTTT.

The chain employs TRBV5-1 and TRBJ1-1; no clear D gene. Between the trimmed V and J ends, which lost 0 bases and 4 bases, there was a span of 1 base. Germline lookup yields CDR1 SGHRS and CDR2 YFSETQ. The CDR3 is 11 amino acids. The CDR3 here is CASSLGTEAFF. The CDR3 coding sequence is TGCGCCAGCAGCTTGGGCACTGAAGCTTTCTTT.

The rearrangement joins TRBV30 to TRBJ1-1, with D maybe TRBD1 (6 bases). The V and J ends lost 0 bases and 1 base respectively, with 33 bases between them. Germline loops: CDR1 GTSNPN, CDR2 SVGIG (reference sequence). CDR3 size: 22 residues. The CDR3 DNA follows: TGTGCCTGGAGTGTATCATCTTTACAGGGAGCGGCCAGAGCACACACGAACACTGAAGCTTTCTTT. This gives the protein CAWSVSSLQGAARAHTNTEAFF.

V gene TRBV30 combines with J gene TRBJ2-1, with TRBD1 as a possible D gene (5 bases). Trimming removed 0 bases at V and 9 bases at J, with 12 bases between. The CDR3 has 13 amino acids. CDR1 GTSNPN and CDR2 SVGIG come from the germline V gene (reference sequence). This CDR3 reads CAWSVQGAGEQFF. CDR3 coding DNA: TGTGCCTGGAGTGTACAAGGGGCCGGTGAGCAGTTCTTC. Full variable domain (rest looked up from reference TRBV30 and TRBJ2-1): SQTIHQWPATLVQPVGSPLSLECTVEGTSNPNLYWYRQAAGRGLQLLFYSVGIGQISSEVPQNLSASRPQDRQFILSSKKLLLSDSGFYLCAWSVQGAGEQFFGPGTRLTVL.

The gene calls are TRBV5-4 and TRBJ2-5; 9 nucleotides agree with TRBD2. After removal of 2 bases from V and 1 base from J, the junction contained 0 bases not matched to a gene. This CDR3 has 14 amino acids. The germline gives CDR1 SGHNT, CDR2 YYREEE (reference sequence). The CDR3 nucleotides read TGTGCCAGCAGCTTAGCGGGAGGCCAAGAGACCCAGTACTTC. It translates to CASSLAGGQETQYF. Together with reference TRBV5-4 and TRBJ2-5, the CDR3 gives the full variable domain: ETGVTQSPTHLIKTRGQQVTLRCSSQSGHNTVSWYQQALGQGPQFIFQYYREEENGRGNFPPRFSGLQFPNYSSELNVNALELDDSALYLCASSLAGGQETQYFGPGTRLLVL.

The gene calls are TRBV7-9 and TRBJ2-6, with a possible D match to TRBD1 (5 bases). This CDR3 spans 18 amino acids. From germline, CDR1 is SEHNR and CDR2 FQNEAQ (reference sequence). Trimming removed 10 bases at V and 0 bases at J, with 22 bases between. CDR3: CATLRPTVPISGANVLTF. CDR3 bases: TGTGCCACCTTACGCCCGACAGTTCCAATCTCTGGGGCCAACGTCCTGACTTTC.

The chain carries TRBV6-5 and TRBJ1-2, with a possible D match to TRBD1 (6 bases). Germline lookup yields CDR1 MNHEY and CDR2 SVGAGI. Trimming took 6 bases from V and 4 from J, leaving 15 bases between them. The CDR3 loop spans 14 amino acids. The chain's CDR3 is CASSSLQGLYGYTF. CDR3 sequence (DNA): TGTGCCAGCAGCTCACTACAGGGTCTCTATGGCTACACCTTC.

This sequence joins TRBV18 and TRBJ2-5; no reliable D call. Germline V CDR1 and CDR2: KGHSH, LQKENI. This CDR3 spans 12 amino acids. The germline V and J ends were trimmed by 3 bases and 4 bases, with 6 bases remaining between them. The chain's CDR3 is CASSPAGETQYF. DNA for the CDR3: TGTGCCAGCTCACCCGCAGGAGAGACCCAGTACTTC.

The chain employs TRBV7-6 and TRBJ2-5; D uncertain. CDR3 length equals 12 residues. Trimming shortened V by 4 bases and J by 2 bases, and 5 bases separated the two germline ends. Germline V gives CDR1 SGHVS, CDR2 FNYEAQ. CDR3 amino acids: CASSSQQETQYF. The CDR3 DNA reads TGTGCCAGCAGCTCGCAACAAGAGACCCAGTACTTC.

The chain carries TRBV28 and TRBJ2-2, with D perhaps being TRBD1 or TRBD2 (6 bases each). The CDR3 extends over 18 amino acids. With 4 bases removed from V and 2 bases from J, the gap between germline ends came to 20 bases. Looked up from germline, CDR1 is MDHEN and CDR2 is SYDVKM. As DNA, the CDR3 is TGTGCCAGCAGTTCCCTCTACGGGGGCGAACCTAACACCGGGGAGCTGTTTTTT. Protein product: CASSSLYGGEPNTGELFF. The full variable domain, rest sourced from reference TRBV28 and TRBJ2-2, is DVKVTQSSRYLVKRTGEKVFLECVQDMDHENMFWYRQDPGLGLRLIYFSYDVKMKEKGDIPEGYSVSREKKERFSLILESASTNQTSMYLCASSSLYGGEPNTGELFFGEGSRLTVL.

This clone was seen only once. This chain joins TRBV7-2 and TRBJ2-1, with D uncertain. The germline gives CDR1 SGHTA, CDR2 FQGNSA. V was shortened by 5 bases and J by 9 bases, with 8 bases between the two germline ends. This CDR3 is 11 amino acids long. For the CDR3, the DNA is TGTGCCAGCAGCCCCGGTTCTGAGCAGTTCTTC. It translates to CASSPGSEQFF.

The chain uses TRBV7-9 and TRBJ2-7; D call uncertain. The V gene's germline CDR1 is SEHNR and CDR2 FQNEAQ (reference sequence). The V end was cut by 2 bases, the J end by 7 bases, with 9 bases between. This CDR3 is 12 amino acids long. Written as DNA, the CDR3 is TGTGCCAGCAGCTTAAAAGGTGCGGAGCAGTACTTC. Its translation is CASSLKGAEQYF.

V usage is TRBV19 and J usage is TRBJ2-7; 9 bases are a match to TRBD1. This CDR3 has 15 amino acids. Trimming took 5 bases from V and 5 from J; bases not matched to a gene: 10. Per germline, CDR1 LNHDA and CDR2 SQIVND (reference sequence). CDR3 in DNA: TGTGCCAGTAGTGGGAACAGGGGGCGTAGAGACGAGCAGTACTTC. This codes for CASSGNRGRRDEQYF.

The chain has TRBV5-8 and TRBJ2-7; 12 bases agree with TRBD2. This CDR3 region has 15 residues. CDR1 is SGHTS, CDR2 YDEGEE, per germline. Unmatched junction bases numbered 5, after V lost 1 base and J lost 6 bases. In nucleotides, the CDR3 is TGTGCCAGCAGCTTGAGACTAGCGGGAGTAGTCGAGCAGTACTTC. This codes for CASSLRLAGVVEQYF. The variable domain in full, with the rest retrieved from reference TRBV5-8 and TRBJ2-7, is EAGVTQSPTHLIKTRGQQATLRCSPISGHTSVYWYQQALGLGLQFLLWYDEGEERNRGNFPPRFSGRQFPNYSSELNVNALELEDSALYLCASSLRLAGVVEQYFGPGTRLTVT.